The 14 T cell receptor beta chains given below trace back to one sample, sequenced in a study of OX40 agonist ivuxolimab in advanced cancers. TCRdb keeps only in-frame clones here, not all; method: immunoSEQ multiplex PCR. The sample holds roughly 73,000 clones, roughly 80% seen once. The sample consisted of CD4+ or CD8+ T cells sorted from blood, taken in a trial of the OX40 agonist ivuxolimab. The receptor set was obtained from an adult with an advanced solid tumor such as melanoma, head and neck, liver or kidney cancer.

The chain employs TRBV2 and TRBJ1-1; D perhaps matches TRBD1 (5 bases). Germline assignment: CDR1 SNHLY and CDR2 FYNNEI. V lost 5 bases and J 1 base, leaving 11 bases between the germline ends. The CDR3 has 14 residues. CDR3 region: CASSSGPENTEAFF. The CDR3 DNA is TGTGCCAGCAGTTCGGGGCCGGAGAACACTGAAGCTTTCTTT.

This chain connects TRBV27 to TRBJ1-6; D uncertain. Germline CDR1 and CDR2: MNHEY and SMNVEV (reference sequence). This CDR3 has 12 amino acids. V was trimmed by 2 bases and J by 7 bases, leaving 3 bases between them. This CDR3 is CASSLVNSPLHF. The CDR3 DNA sequence: TGTGCCAGCAGTTTAGTCAATTCACCCCTCCACTTT.

The DNA for the CDR3 is TGTGCCAGCCCGGGACAGAAACATAATGAGCAGTTCTTC. This sequence encodes CASPGQKHNEQFF. The genes are TRBV21-1 and TRBJ2-1; the D call in the table, TRBD1, was not verified against the DNA. TRBV21-1 represents a pseudogene. The CDR3 extends over 13 amino acids.

This clone was seen only once. The chain is built from TRBV9 and TRBJ2-3; no clear D. Germline CDR1 reads SGDLS; CDR2 reads YYNGEE. Between the trimmed V and J ends, which lost 0 bases and 2 bases, there was a span of 7 bases. There are 14 residues in the CDR3. The CDR3 DNA follows: TGTGCCAGCAGCGTAGGGAGCCACACAGATACGCAGTATTTT. This translates into CASSVGSHTDTQYF.

CDR3 sequence: CASSRTGQASSGNTIYF. CDR3 DNA sequence: TGTGCCAGTAGTAGAACGGGCCAGGCTAGCTCTGGAAACACCATATATTTT. V usage is TRBV19 and J usage is TRBJ1-3; D is ambiguous. The CDR3 is 17 amino acids. Germline assignment: CDR1 LNHDA and CDR2 SQIVND (reference sequence). Trimming took off 4 bases at V and 0 bases at J, with 16 bases between the two ends.

This chain links TRBV12-5 with TRBJ1-6; 7 bases match TRBD1. This CDR3 has 16 residues. V lost 0 bases to trimming and J lost 6 bases; unmatched junction nucleotides: 5. From germline, CDR1 is LGHNT and CDR2 FRNRAP. The CDR3 region is CASGLVLGTVNSPLHF. CDR3 bases: TGTGCTAGTGGTTTGGTACTGGGGACAGTTAATTCACCCCTCCACTTT.

This rearrangement joins TRBV2 to TRBJ2-7; D may be TRBD1 (6 bases). V lost 2 bases and J lost 7, with 21 bases in between. This CDR3 spans 16 amino acids. CDR1 and CDR2 (germline): SNHLY, FYNNEI. CDR3 protein: CASSEIPRLTGLEQYF. CDR3 nucleotide sequence: TGTGCCAGCAGTGAAATCCCGAGACTGACAGGTTTGGAGCAGTACTTC.

The J gene is TRBJ2-1, the V gene TRBV30, with 7 bases fitting TRBD1. This CDR3 has 13 amino acids. Germline CDR1 and CDR2: GTSNPN and SVGIG (reference sequence). The V segment lost 5 bases and the J segment 4 bases; nucleotides outside the gene matches: 5. CDR3 DNA sequence: TGTGCCTGGGAGAAGGACAGGTACAATGAGCAGTTCTTC. Protein: CAWEKDRYNEQFF.

The chain combines TRBV7-2 with TRBJ2-5; 9 nucleotides match TRBD1. Germline trimming cut 4 bases from V and 0 bases from J; bases unmatched to any gene: 6. From germline, CDR1 is SGHTA and CDR2 FQGNSA. This CDR3 region has 16 residues. The CDR3 DNA reads TGTGCCAGCAGCTCACGGACAGGGGCGTACCAAGAGACCCAGTACTTC. Its translation: CASSSRTGAYQETQYF.

The J gene is TRBJ2-7, the V gene TRBV28; 12 nucleotides line up with TRBD1. Trimming took 4 bases from V and 5 from J; bases not matched to a gene: 9. The CDR3 has 16 amino acids. CDR1 and CDR2 (germline): MDHEN, SYDVKM. CDR3 sequence: CASSSGGTGGINEQYF. The CDR3 bases are TGTGCCAGCAGTTCGGGGGGGACAGGGGGCATCAACGAGCAGTACTTC.

In its sample, this clone was seen once. This chain joins TRBV2 and TRBJ2-7; 10 nucleotides line up with TRBD1. From germline, CDR1 is SNHLY and CDR2 FYNNEI. Trimming cost V 6 bases and J 0 bases; bases outside gene matches: 2. The CDR3 is 14 amino acids. This chain's CDR3 is CASRGQGSSYEQYF. For the CDR3, the DNA is TGTGCCAGCAGGGGACAGGGGAGCTCCTACGAGCAGTACTTC.

The chain recombines TRBV11-2 with TRBJ2-1, with 12 bases lining up with TRBD2. J gave up 0 bases and V 5 bases, and 8 bases lay outside the gene matches. This CDR3 contains 18 residues. The germline V gene encodes CDR1 SGHAT and CDR2 FQNNGV. This CDR3 reads CASSLRTSGVSSYNEQFF. The CDR3 DNA reads as TGTGCCAGCAGCCTCCGGACTAGCGGGGTTAGCTCCTACAATGAGCAGTTCTTC.

This clone was detected a few times. The chain is built from TRBV2 and TRBJ1-1; a possible D gene is TRBD1 (5 bases). The CDR3 runs 17 residues. CDR1 is SNHLY, CDR2 FYNNEI, per germline. Trimming pared 3 bases from V and 4 bases from J, leaving 21 bases between. In DNA, the CDR3 is TGTGCCAGCAGTGACGTGAGTGACCCCCGGGGGGGCACTGAAGCTTTCTTT. This encodes CASSDVSDPRGGTEAFF. Based on the CDR3 plus reference TRBV2 and TRBJ1-1, the full variable domain is EPEVTQTPSHQVTQMGQEVILRCVPISNHLYFYWYRQILGQKVEFLVSFYNNEISEKSEIFDDQFSVERPDGSNFTLKIRSTKLEDSAMYFCASSDVSDPRGGTEAFFGQGTRLTVV.

The chain links TRBV5-1 to TRBJ2-1; TRBD1 might be the D (6 bases). Trimming left V 7 bases short and J 9 bases short, with 17 bases between. This CDR3 has 13 amino acids. Germline assignment: CDR1 SGHRS and CDR2 YFSETQ. CDR3 in amino acids: CASSLNRDPEQFF. The CDR3 coding sequence is TGCGCCAGCTCACTTAACAGGGACCCTGAGCAGTTCTTC.